The 9 T cell receptor beta chains below were found in one sample sequenced in a study of T cell responses to AZD1222 COVID-19 vaccine. Sequencing was performed with immunoSEQ multiplex PCR; in TCRdb, only in-frame clones are kept and a portion is missing. Of 100,000 to 150,000 clones listed, roughly nine tenths are singletons. This specimen consisted of peripheral blood, obtained on day 0 of AZD1222 vaccination. The receptors here all came from an adult in good health.

This clone was seen only a few times. The chain links TRBV7-9 to TRBJ1-3; no firm D call. CDR1 and CDR2 (germline): SEHNR, FQNEAQ (reference sequence). V was pared by 5 bases and J by 1 base, with 18 bases between. This CDR3 has 17 amino acids. DNA of the CDR3: TGTGCCAGCAGCCTCAGAGGCTTCTGGGATTCTGGAAACACCATATATTTT. This codes for CASSLRGFWDSGNTIYF.

This chain connects TRBV2 to TRBJ1-5; TRBD1 matches 10 bases. Germline-derived CDR1 and CDR2 are SNHLY and FYNNEI. V shed 5 bases and J 1 base; nucleotides not matched to a gene: 8. This CDR3 is 17 amino acids long. CDR3: CASSLTGGARSNQPQHF. CDR3 DNA sequence: TGTGCCAGCAGTCTGACAGGGGGCGCGAGGAGCAATCAGCCCCAGCATTTT. Full variable domain (remainder filled in from reference TRBV2 and TRBJ1-5): EPEVTQTPSHQVTQMGQEVILRCVPISNHLYFYWYRQILGQKVEFLVSFYNNEISEKSEIFDDQFSVERPDGSNFTLKIRSTKLEDSAMYFCASSLTGGARSNQPQHFGDGTRLSIL.

This clone was picked up a small number of times. The chain joins TRBV11-2 to TRBJ1-5; D may be TRBD1 (5 bases). V gave up 5 bases and J gave up 6 bases, with 17 bases separating them. This CDR3 is built from 15 residues. Germline V CDR1 and CDR2: SGHAT, FQNNGV. The CDR3 loop is CASSHSGTGTQPQHF. As DNA, the CDR3 is TGTGCCAGCAGCCACTCCGGGACCGGGACTCAGCCCCAGCATTTT.

This clone was detected only once. This chain joins TRBV7-9 and TRBJ1-6; 10 bases fit TRBD1. The CDR3 contains 15 residues. V was pared by 1 base and J by 9 bases, with 3 bases of the junction left unmatched. Per the germline V gene, CDR1 is SEHNR and CDR2 is FQNEAQ (reference sequence). CDR3 sequence: CASSLGGTGASPLHF. The CDR3 nucleotides read TGTGCCAGCAGCTTAGGGGGGACAGGGGCTTCACCCCTCCACTTT.

The chain combines TRBV12-3 or TRBV12-4 with TRBJ1-2; D may be TRBD1 (5 bases). The CDR3 totals 13 residues. The V gene lost 5 bases and the J gene lost 3 bases, with 10 bases spanning the gap. The CDR3 region is CASSPRQYYGYTF. DNA of the CDR3: TGTGCCAGCAGTCCCCGACAGTACTATGGCTACACCTTC.

The chain has TRBV12-1 and TRBJ1-3. TRBV12-1 is a documented pseudogene. The CDR3 covers 16 residues. The CDR3 sequence: CASSVRRGATGNTIYF. The CDR3 bases are TGTGCCAGCAGCGTCCGACGGGGGGCAACTGGAAACACCATATATTTT.

The chain combines TRBV27 with TRBJ1-2, with 7 bases fitting TRBD1. The CDR3 runs to 13 residues. Germline CDR1 is MNHEY and CDR2 is SMNVEV (reference sequence). With 3 bases clipped from V and 3 bases from J, the junction kept 1 base outside the gene matches. As DNA, the CDR3 is TGTGCCAGCAGTTTTGGGACAGACTATGGCTACACCTTC. This translates into CASSFGTDYGYTF.

The chain has TRBV5-4 and TRBJ2-5, with 8 bases lining up with TRBD2. There are 15 residues in the CDR3. The J segment lost 9 bases and the V segment lost 1 base, leaving 11 bases of the junction unmatched. Germline V lookup: CDR1 SGHNT, CDR2 YYREEE (reference sequence). The CDR3 sequence is CASSLFGGAGVAQYF. The CDR3 nucleotides are TGTGCCAGCAGCTTGTTCGGGGGGGCCGGGGTGGCCCAGTACTTC.

This chain connects TRBV6-2 or TRBV6-3 to TRBJ2-7; possibly TRBD2 for D (6 bases). V gave up 1 base and J gave up 2 bases, with 12 bases separating them. CDR1 and CDR2 from the germline V gene are MNHEY and SVGEGT. The CDR3 has 15 amino acids. This chain's CDR3 is CASSYFTSPTYEQYF. The CDR3 DNA reads as TGTGCCAGCAGTTACTTTACTAGCCCGACCTACGAGCAGTACTTC.